This T cell receptor (beta chain) came from a study of siplizumab effects on memory and regulatory T cells. Overall study findings and caveats: It was never confirmed that proliferating Tregs from siplizumab cultures were suppressive.

A remark on this clone: As yet, its antigen is unknown.

CDR3 length: 13 amino acids. V lost 2 bases to trimming and J lost 2 bases, with 8 bases between them. CDR1 is SGHRS and CDR2 is YFSETQ in the germline V gene. Each sample contributed around 10^5 TCR templates to the assay. Profiled with immunoSEQ multiplex PCR; TCRdb holds only in-frame clones, not every one. The repertoire consists of around 100,000 clones, with 80% to 95% occurring once and the leading ten covering 12%. Sequencing used non-Treg CD4+ T cells sorted from blood. The genes are TRBV5-1 and TRBJ2-7; no clear D. The TCR originated in a human donor in good health. The CDR3 reads CASSLGRTYEQYF. CDR3 sequence (DNA): TGCGCCAGCAGCTTAGGCAGAACCTACGAGCAGTACTTC.